One and the same sample provided the 20 T cell receptor beta chains below, sequenced in a study of regulatory T cells in long-lasting Graves disease. Time point indicated: newly diagnosed GD, antithyroid drugs for less than 3 months. The authors made the TCR library using RNA they extracted from PBMCs. Arm-PCR of CDR3 regions and iRepertoire HTBI primers were the basis on which TCR beta libraries were built. TCRdb used MiXCR to reprocess the multiplex PCR reads, holding one entry per CDR3 protein. The data show 500,000 to 700,000 distinct CDR3 sequences, with approximately 15% seen just once and around 18% held by the top ten. This sample also belongs to another study, concerning T cells in Graves' hyperthyroidism and ophthalmopathy.

Material: peripheral blood mononuclear cells (PBMCs), obtained at new diagnosis, from a patient treated with antithyroid drugs. The receptors shown here come from a woman aged 25 to 39 with Graves disease.

The chain recombines TRBV28 with TRBJ1-2, with D unresolved. The CDR3 has 13 residues. In germline, CDR1 is MDHEN, CDR2 SYDVKM. V lost 5 bases and J lost 4, with 11 bases in between. The CDR3 reads CASSPETSYGYTF. For the CDR3, the DNA is TGTGCCAGCAGTCCAGAGACAAGCTATGGCTACACCTTC.

This clonotype was picked up many times. The genes are TRBV20-1 and TRBJ2-3; D call uncertain. The CDR3 loop spans 11 amino acids. Germline V lookup: CDR1 DFQATT, CDR2 SNEGSKA (reference sequence). V was cut by 5 bases and J by 7 bases, with 10 bases left in between. For the CDR3, the DNA is TGCAGTGCTCCCTTAACGTATACGCAGTATTTT. This gives the protein CSAPLTYTQYF.

The chain uses TRBV3-1 and TRBJ1-1; unclear D gene. The CDR3 is 12 amino acids. From germline, CDR1 is LGHDT and CDR2 YNNKEL (reference sequence). V was pared by 4 bases and J by 11 bases, with 14 bases between. The CDR3 sequence: CASSRAASGAFF. The DNA of the CDR3 is TGTGCCAGCAGCCGCGCCGCAAGCGGGGCTTTCTTT.

This sequence joins TRBV27 and TRBJ1-5, with D possibly TRBD1 on 6 matching bases. V lost 3 bases and J lost 8, with 14 bases in between. This CDR3 is built from 14 residues. The germline CDR1 and CDR2 sequences are MNHEY and SMNVEV (reference sequence). In DNA form, the CDR3 reads TGTGCCAGCAGTTTTGTAGGGACAAGCGAGCCCCAGCATTTT. Encoded protein: CASSFVGTSEPQHF.

About this clonotype: A far larger clone lies a single base away; this is likely a read error. The J gene is TRBJ2-1, the V gene TRBV20-1; D gene uncertain. Germline loops: CDR1 DFQATT, CDR2 SNEGSKA (reference sequence). CDR3 size: 11 residues. As DNA, the CDR3 is TGCAGCGTATGGAGCGTAGGTGAGCGGTTCTTC. It specifies CSVWSVGERFF.

This clonotype was counted many times. V usage is TRBV24-1 and J usage is TRBJ1-5, with D perhaps matching TRBD1 (6 bases). Trimming cost V 2 bases and J 5 bases, with 15 bases left between them. CDR3 length: 16 residues. Germline CDR1 and CDR2: KGHDR and SFDVKD. The CDR3 DNA is TGTGCCACCAGTGATTCCCGGACAGACGCTTATCAGCCCCAGCATTTT. Translated, it gives CATSDSRTDAYQPQHF.

This clonotype was detected ten times or more. The gene calls are TRBV27 and TRBJ2-1; D is perhaps TRBD1 or TRBD2 (5 bases each). V was pared by 2 bases and J by 7 bases, with 15 bases between. Germline loops: CDR1 MNHEY, CDR2 SMNVEV (reference sequence). The CDR3 runs to 15 residues. CDR3: CASSLAGGGWNEQFF. CDR3 nucleotides: TGTGCCAGCAGTTTAGCCGGTGGGGGTTGGAATGAGCAGTTCTTC.

This clonotype was recorded many times. The CDR3 DNA follows: TGTGCCAGCAGTTTAAGACAGTACTACGAGCAGTACTTC. Its translation: CASSLRQYYEQYF. V usage is TRBV12-3 or TRBV12-4 and J usage is TRBJ2-7, with D possibly TRBD1 on 5 matching bases. CDR3 size: 13 residues. V was cut by 2 bases and J by 3 bases, with 8 bases left in between.

This clonotype occurred many times. This chain uses TRBV12-3 or TRBV12-4 with TRBJ2-7, with 7 positions matching TRBD1. V shed 1 base and J 3 bases; nucleotides not matched to a gene: 3. The CDR3 is 14 residues long. This CDR3 reads CASSLGGTDYEQYF. In DNA form, the CDR3 reads TGTGCCAGCAGTTTAGGAGGGACAGACTACGAGCAGTACTTC.

This clonotype was picked up one time. This may be a read error, as it is one base from a much larger clone. The chain recombines TRBV7-2 with TRBJ2-3; 9 bases map to TRBD2. The DNA end lines up better with TRBJ2-1; the J call may be wrong. The CDR3 runs 17 residues. Germline-derived CDR1 and CDR2 are SGHTA and FQGNSA. The CDR3 sequence is CASSLVSSTSGSNEQFF. As DNA, the CDR3 is TGTGCCAGCAGCTTAGTTTCTTCGACTAGCGGAAGCAATGAGCAGTTCTTC.

The table lists this clonotype with many counts. The chain employs TRBV7-2 and TRBJ2-7; TRBD1 agrees at 9 bases. Germline CDR1 SGHTA, CDR2 FQGNSA. The ends lost 0 bases at V and 7 bases at J; junction bases unmatched: 7. The CDR3 has 15 amino acids. The CDR3 nucleotides read TGTGCCAGCAGCTTAGCAGGGACAGGGCGGAAGGAGCAGTACTTC. Translation gives CASSLAGTGRKEQYF.

The chain employs TRBV29-1 and TRBJ2-3, with D possibly TRBD1 on 6 matching bases. Germline V lookup: CDR1 SQVTM, CDR2 ANQGSEA. The CDR3 contains 14 residues. Trimming left V 4 bases short and J 6 bases short, with 17 bases between. The CDR3 bases are TGCAGCGTTGGTCAGTCAGGGGACGTGGATACGCAGTATTTT. Its translation is CSVGQSGDVDTQYF.

This clonotype came up a few times. This chain connects TRBV3-1 to TRBJ2-3; 11 bases are a match to TRBD2. This CDR3 is 15 amino acids long. Germline CDR1 LGHDT, CDR2 YNNKEL (reference sequence). V gave up 8 bases and J gave up 4 bases; unmatched junction bases: 8. Here the CDR3 DNA reads TGTGCCAGCTCGTATCTAGCGGGAGGCTCAGATACGCAGTATTTT. Translating gives CASSYLAGGSDTQYF.

Many counts were recorded for this clonotype. The rearrangement joins TRBV7-9 to TRBJ1-2; D unresolved. Germline CDR1 is SEHNR and CDR2 is FQNEAQ (reference sequence). The CDR3 spans 12 residues. V gave up 5 bases and J gave up 5 bases, with 9 bases separating them. The CDR3 DNA is TGTGCCAGCAGCGGAGGTGAATATGGCTACACCTTC. Amino acid sequence: CASSGGEYGYTF.

This clonotype was found many times. The chain joins TRBV28 to TRBJ2-7, with D perhaps TRBD1 or TRBD2 (5 bases each). Trimming left V 4 bases short and J 3 bases short, with 16 bases between. Germline lookup yields CDR1 MDHEN and CDR2 SYDVKM. The CDR3 length is 15 residues. The CDR3 reads CASSSPGRISYEQYF. The DNA for the CDR3 is TGTGCCAGCAGTTCGCCGGGACGGATCAGCTACGAGCAGTACTTC. The full variable domain, with the rest looked up from reference TRBV28 and TRBJ2-7, is DVKVTQSSRYLVKRTGEKVFLECVQDMDHENMFWYRQDPGLGLRLIYFSYDVKMKEKGDIPEGYSVSREKKERFSLILESASTNQTSMYLCASSSPGRISYEQYFGPGTRLTVT.

The chain couples TRBV6-1 to TRBJ1-2, with 12 bases matching TRBD1. V lost 6 bases, J lost 8 bases, and 10 bases stayed unmatched. Per germline, CDR1 MNHNS and CDR2 SASEGT. There are 15 residues in the CDR3. CDR3: CASRGSGQGAKGYTF. The CDR3 coding sequence is TGTGCCAGCAGAGGATCGGGACAGGGGGCGAAAGGCTACACCTTC.

This clonotype was seen at least ten times. The gene calls are TRBV20-1 and TRBJ1-5; TRBD1 is a possible D gene (5 bases). The CDR3 consists of 15 residues. The germline V and J ends were trimmed by 1 base and 1 base, with 11 bases remaining between them. CDR1 is DFQATT and CDR2 is SNEGSKA in the germline V gene (reference sequence). The CDR3 protein is CSARGGAGSNQPQHF. The CDR3 DNA follows: TGCAGTGCTAGAGGGGGCGCCGGGAGCAATCAGCCCCAGCATTTT.

This clonotype was detected ten times or more. The gene calls are TRBV28 and TRBJ2-5, with D possibly called TRBD1 or TRBD2 (5 bases each). The CDR3 is 17 residues long. Trimming took off 6 bases at V and 4 bases at J, with 24 bases between the two ends. The germline V gene encodes CDR1 MDHEN and CDR2 SYDVKM. The CDR3 nucleotides read TGTGCCAGCAGCCAGATTTCCGGGGCTACCCTGGGAGAGACCCAGTACTTC. The encoded protein is CASSQISGATLGETQYF.

This clonotype has more than one count but fewer than ten. The V gene is TRBV3-1, the J gene TRBJ2-7; D perhaps matches TRBD2 (5 bases). Germline values: CDR1 LGHDT, CDR2 YNNKEL (reference sequence). The V and J ends lost 4 bases and 2 bases respectively, with 15 bases between them. The CDR3 is made up of 15 amino acids. In DNA, the CDR3 is TGTGCCAGCAGCCGGGCCGGGAAGAGTACCTACGAGCAGTACTTC. This codes for CASSRAGKSTYEQYF.

In this sample, this clonotype turned up many times. J is TRBJ2-3 and V is TRBV24-1, with TRBD1 matching over 7 bases. Unmatched junction bases numbered 11, after V lost 3 bases and J lost 6 bases. The germline V gene has CDR1 KGHDR and CDR2 SFDVKD. CDR3 size: 16 residues. CDR3 in DNA: TGTGCCACCAGTGATACCTCATACCGGGACAGTGATACGCAGTATTTT. This sequence encodes CATSDTSYRDSDTQYF.